This T cell receptor (beta chain) was observed in a study of CD8 T cells in ankylosing spondylitis. Ten or more counts support this clonotype. V lost 5 bases to trimming and J lost 14 bases, with 19 bases between them. The CDR3 extends over 12 amino acids. CDR1 and CDR2 (germline): SQVTM, ANQGSEA. With molecular barcodes, quantitative 5'-RACE was used to make the TCR beta libraries. TCRdb re-derived calls from the 5' RACE reads in MiXCR, one entry per CDR3 protein. This table has under 400,000 distinct CDR3 sequences, 11% appearing once. The source material was blood, either unsorted or a sorted T cell fraction (not recorded which). This sequence joins TRBV29-1 and TRBJ2-1, with D tentatively TRBD2 (5 bases). The sequence was obtained from a female donor with ankylosing spondylitis or in good health (not recorded which). CDR3 amino acids: CSVTRATNPKFF. In nucleotides, the CDR3 is TGCAGCGTTACGAGGGCGACAAATCCAAAGTTCTTC.